The 26 T cell receptor beta chains below come from one sample, sequenced in a study of T cell repertoires in cytomegalovirus infection. MiXCR, applied by TCRdb to the reads, yields one record per CDR3 protein. The sample yields almost 550,000 distinct CDR3 sequences, approximately 16% seen once. Sample: CD8+ T cells from PBMCs. These receptors all stem from a human donor in good health (CMV status not recorded). Some clones in this sample may be carry-over from other donors' samples.

In regard to this clonotype: This may be a read error, as it is one base from a much larger clone. The J gene is TRBJ1-2, the V gene TRBV19; D remains ambiguous. This CDR3 has 17 residues. Germline-derived CDR1 and CDR2 are LNHDA and SQIVND (reference sequence). V was shortened by 4 bases and J by 4 bases, with 22 bases between the two germline ends. The DNA for the CDR3 is TGTGCCAGTAGTACCCGAGCGCGGAACCGTCCGATCTATGGCTACACCTTC. Amino acids: CASSTRARNRPIYGYTF.

This clonotype occurred many times. The rearrangement joins TRBV2 to TRBJ1-3, with D possibly matching TRBD1 (6 bases). CDR1 and CDR2 (germline): SNHLY, FYNNEI. With 6 bases removed from V and 0 bases from J, the gap between germline ends came to 9 bases. The CDR3 is made up of 14 amino acids. CDR3 nucleotides: TGTGCCAGCAGACAGGGCAGCTCTGGAAACACCATATATTTT. As protein: CASRQGSSGNTIYF. Filled out from reference TRBV2 and TRBJ1-3, the complete variable domain reads EPEVTQTPSHQVTQMGQEVILRCVPISNHLYFYWYRQILGQKVEFLVSFYNNEISEKSEIFDDQFSVERPDGSNFTLKIRSTKLEDSAMYFCASRQGSSGNTIYFGEGSWLTVV.

This clonotype was detected a few times. The chain couples TRBV7-3 to TRBJ1-1, with 7 nucleotides matching TRBD1. The junction had 9 bases not matched to a gene; V was cut back by 5 bases and J by 3 bases. Germline CDR1 and CDR2: SGHTA and FQGTGA. This CDR3 contains 15 residues. The CDR3 is CASSAQGPLDTEAFF. The CDR3 DNA reads TGTGCCAGCAGCGCACAGGGGCCTCTCGACACTGAAGCTTTCTTT.

A few counts support this clonotype. The V call is TRBV11-2, the J call TRBJ2-1; 12 bases are a match to TRBD2. Germline V gives CDR1 SGHAT, CDR2 FQNNGV. This CDR3 region has 14 residues. V lost 5 bases to trimming and J lost 5 bases; unmatched junction nucleotides: 1. In DNA form, the CDR3 reads TGTGCCAGCAGCCGGACTAGCGGGAACAATGAGCAGTTCTTC. This sequence encodes CASSRTSGNNEQFF.

The sample holds a few counts of this clonotype. J is TRBJ2-4 and V is TRBV6-1; 10 nucleotides align to TRBD2. Germline lookup yields CDR1 MNHNS and CDR2 SASEGT. With V trimmed by 6 bases and J by 0 bases, 5 bases remained unmatched. The CDR3 runs to 16 residues. The DNA of the CDR3 is TGTGCCAGCAGGGCTAGCGGGGGTCTAGCCAAAAACATTCAGTACTTC. Its translation: CASRASGGLAKNIQYF.

This chain links TRBV7-6 with TRBJ1-4, with TRBD1 matching over 9 bases. CDR1 and CDR2 from the germline V gene are SGHVS and FNYEAQ. The CDR3 extends over 19 amino acids. The trim removed 5 bases at V and 0 bases at J, leaving 13 bases unmatched. The CDR3 sequence is CASSAQPGTGIATNEKLFF. The CDR3 DNA reads TGTGCCAGCAGCGCGCAGCCCGGGACAGGGATTGCAACTAATGAAAAACTGTTTTTT. Filled out from reference TRBV7-6 and TRBJ1-4, the complete variable domain reads GAGVSQSPRYKVTKRGQDVALRCDPISGHVSLYWYRQALGQGPEFLTYFNYEAQQDKSGLPNDRFSAERPEGSISTLTIQRTEQRDSAMYRCASSAQPGTGIATNEKLFFGSGTQLSVL.

The chain is built from TRBV25-1 and TRBJ1-1; D is ambiguous. The CDR3 is 12 amino acids. Germline loops: CDR1 MGHDK, CDR2 SYGVNS. V gave up 6 bases and J gave up 10 bases, with 15 bases separating them. CDR3 sequence (DNA): TGTGCCAGCAGGGCCAACGGGGTCCTAGCTTTCTTT. Translating it yields CASRANGVLAFF.

This clonotype has ten or more counts. V gene TRBV11-2 combines with J gene TRBJ2-7; TRBD1 agrees at 9 bases. Losses at the gene ends were 6 bases for V and 5 bases for J; bases not matched to a gene: 8. Germline CDR1 and CDR2: SGHAT and FQNNGV. CDR3 length: 14 residues. CDR3 sequence (DNA): TGTGCCAGCAGAGAACAGGGGGCAGAGAACGAGCAGTACTTC. Translating gives CASREQGAENEQYF.

The table lists this clonotype with a few counts. The V and J genes are TRBV10-3 and TRBJ1-2; tentative D call: TRBD1 (5 bases). Germline assignment: CDR1 ENHRY and CDR2 SYGVKD. CDR3 size: 14 residues. V was shortened by 8 bases and J by 0 bases, with 13 bases between the two germline ends. Here the CDR3 DNA reads TGTGCCATCCGGGGGAAGGGAGCTAACTATGGCTACACCTTC. Translating gives CAIRGKGANYGYTF.

Ten or more counts support this clonotype. This sequence joins TRBV12-3 or TRBV12-4 and TRBJ1-1, with a tentative D call TRBD1 (5 bases). This CDR3 contains 15 residues. The ends were cut back, 2 bases at V and 4 bases at J, with 14 bases in the middle. The chain's CDR3 is CASSLSRGVGTEAFF. CDR3 DNA: TGTGCCAGCAGTTTATCCCGGGGGGTGGGCACTGAAGCTTTCTTT.

There are many counts of this clonotype. The rearrangement joins TRBV7-6 to TRBJ2-3; 10 nucleotides match TRBD1. This CDR3 has 17 amino acids. Germline assignment: CDR1 SGHVS and CDR2 FNYEAQ. The J segment lost 6 bases and the V segment lost 3 bases, leaving 12 bases of the junction unmatched. The CDR3 here is CASSLPPGQGMTDTQYF. The CDR3, as DNA: TGTGCCAGCAGCTTGCCCCCGGGACAGGGGATGACGGATACGCAGTATTTT.

In its sample, this clonotype was seen many times. The CDR3 bases are TGTGCCAGCAGCCACCGGGACGGTTCCTACGAGCAGTACTTC. As protein: CASSHRDGSYEQYF. The V gene is TRBV4-2, the J gene TRBJ2-7, with D perhaps TRBD1 or TRBD2 (5 bases each). Trimming removed 3 bases at V and 1 base at J, with 10 bases between. The CDR3 loop spans 14 amino acids. Germline CDR1 is LGHNA and CDR2 is YNFKEQ.

There are many counts of this clonotype. The V gene is TRBV7-6, the J gene TRBJ2-2; no firm D call. Germline V CDR1 and CDR2: SGHVS, FNYEAQ. The CDR3 extends over 18 amino acids. Deletions cut 4 bases from V and 4 bases from J, with 22 bases between. The CDR3 region is CASSSRMYPSESTGELFF. In DNA form, the CDR3 reads TGTGCCAGCAGCTCAAGGATGTACCCCTCTGAGAGCACCGGGGAGCTGTTTTTT.

This clonotype was found a few times. The chain carries TRBV6-5 and TRBJ2-7, with D tentatively TRBD1 or TRBD2 (6 bases each). The germline V and J ends were trimmed by 0 bases and 3 bases, with 9 bases remaining between them. This CDR3 is 14 amino acids long. Germline CDR1 MNHEY, CDR2 SVGAGI. CDR3 sequence (DNA): TGTGCCAGCAGTTACTCTGGGGGGCACTACGAGCAGTACTTC. Residues: CASSYSGGHYEQYF.

There are a few counts of this clonotype. This chain links TRBV6-1 with TRBJ2-1, with 10 bases that match TRBD1. This CDR3 comprises 16 residues. Germline assignment: CDR1 MNHNS and CDR2 SASEGT. Losses at the gene ends were 4 bases for V and 9 bases for J; bases not matched to a gene: 12. The CDR3 coding sequence is TGTGCCAGCAGTGGACTTAAAGGGACAGGGGAGCGTGAGCAGTTCTTC. Encoded protein: CASSGLKGTGEREQFF.

This clonotype was counted many times. J is TRBJ1-1 and V is TRBV19, with TRBD1 identical over 7 bases. Germline V CDR1 and CDR2: LNHDA, SQIVND (reference sequence). The CDR3 runs to 16 residues. The J segment lost 11 bases and the V segment lost 5 bases, leaving 20 bases of the junction unmatched. The chain's CDR3 is CASSPLTGSEVLRAFF. CDR3 coding DNA: TGTGCCAGTAGTCCGTTGACAGGGTCTGAAGTGTTACGGGCTTTCTTT.

The chain combines TRBV30 with TRBJ1-2, with D possibly TRBD1 on 6 matching bases. Germline V gene data show CDR1 as GTSNPN and CDR2 as SVGIG (reference sequence). The CDR3 length is 15 residues. Trimming took off 0 bases at V and 4 bases at J, with 15 bases between the two ends. The CDR3 here is CAWSVRTAGPYGYTF. The CDR3, as DNA: TGTGCCTGGAGTGTCAGGACAGCGGGACCCTATGGCTACACCTTC.

This clonotype was seen a few times. This chain links TRBV3-1 with TRBJ2-7; no clear D gene. The ends were cut back, 4 bases at V and 0 bases at J, with 13 bases in the middle. Per germline, CDR1 LGHDT and CDR2 YNNKEL (reference sequence). The CDR3 contains 15 residues. The CDR3 protein is CASSPRPPSSYEQYF. The CDR3 bases are TGTGCCAGCAGCCCCAGGCCGCCAAGCTCCTACGAGCAGTACTTC.

This clonotype has a count of ten or more. The rearrangement uses TRBV7-9 and TRBJ2-1; the match to TRBD2 covers 7 bases. Germline V gives CDR1 SEHNR, CDR2 FQNEAQ (reference sequence). This CDR3 spans 15 amino acids. J was trimmed by 8 bases and V by 2 bases; bases with no gene match: 9. Here the CDR3 DNA reads TGTGCCAGCAGCTTAAGGGAGGGCCCTTTCCATGAGCAGTTCTTC. Protein product: CASSLREGPFHEQFF.

This clonotype was picked up a small number of times. The chain links TRBV27 to TRBJ2-5; D not certain. Germline values: CDR1 MNHEY, CDR2 SMNVEV (reference sequence). V was clipped by 5 bases and J by 6 bases, with 16 bases between them. The CDR3 has 14 residues. The CDR3 loop reads CASSHRLGMKTQYF. DNA of the CDR3: TGTGCCAGCAGTCACCGACTGGGGATGAAGACCCAGTACTTC.

The rearrangement joins TRBV7-9 to TRBJ1-5, with D tentatively TRBD1 (6 bases). V lost 5 bases and J lost 0, with 11 bases in between. CDR3 size: 15 residues. CDR1 is SEHNR, CDR2 FQNEAQ, per germline (reference sequence). In nucleotides, the CDR3 is TGTGCCAGCAGCCGGACAGATTATAGCAATCAGCCCCAGCATTTT. Protein product: CASSRTDYSNQPQHF.

A few counts support this clonotype. V and J are TRBV7-6 and TRBJ1-2, with D unclear. V was pared by 4 bases and J by 8 bases, with 17 bases between. The CDR3 runs to 14 residues. Germline CDR1 is SGHVS and CDR2 is FNYEAQ. The CDR3 nucleotides read TGTGCCAGCAGCTCCACCTTAGGAACGGGAGGCTACACCTTC. This sequence encodes CASSSTLGTGGYTF.

This clonotype was seen a handful of times. J is TRBJ2-7 and V is TRBV10-3, with a tentative D call TRBD2 (5 bases). The length of the CDR3 is 12 residues. The germline V and J ends were trimmed by 2 bases and 6 bases, with 8 bases remaining between them. CDR1 and CDR2 (germline): ENHRY, SYGVKD. The CDR3 loop is CAISENGIEQYF. In DNA form, the CDR3 reads TGTGCCATCAGTGAGAACGGGATCGAGCAGTACTTC.

This clonotype was detected a few times. The rearrangement uses TRBV7-3 and TRBJ2-5; either TRBD1 or TRBD2 may fit D (5 bases each). This CDR3 is built from 15 residues. Germline V gene sequence: CDR1 SGHTA, CDR2 FQGTGA. V was cut by 4 bases and J by 2 bases, with 14 bases left in between. The CDR3 sequence: CASSSSGTRQETQYF. Written as DNA, the CDR3 is TGTGCCAGCAGCTCTTCCGGGACCCGGCAAGAGACCCAGTACTTC.

This clonotype was seen a handful of times. The chain has TRBV6-5 and TRBJ2-3, with 11 positions matching TRBD2. Germline V gene lookup returns CDR1 MNHEY and CDR2 SVGAGI. V shed 8 bases, J shed 7 bases, and the junction held 8 bases outside the gene matches. This CDR3 spans 14 amino acids. Here the CDR3 reads CASALAGGSNTQYF. CDR3 nucleotides: TGTGCCAGCGCTCTAGCGGGGGGTTCAAATACGCAGTATTTT.

As to this clonotype: At one boundary the junction diverges from the germline segment, which might be a read error. The V call is TRBV4-3, the J call TRBJ2-2; D perhaps matches TRBD2 (6 bases). The CDR3 covers 14 residues. Germline loops: CDR1 LGHNA, CDR2 YSLEER. CDR3 loop: CASSQVTVGGVLFF. The CDR3, as DNA: TGCGCCAGCAGCCAAGTTACAGTCGGCGGGGTGCTGTTTTTT.